This T cell receptor (beta chain) was identified during a study of PD-1 blockade in classical Hodgkin lymphoma. Generated by immunoSEQ multiplex PCR, the TCRdb table keeps only in-frame clones and is missing some. The table includes about 25,000 clones, roughly 80% detected once. Time point defined: cycle 4 day 1 (C4D1), after 6 weeks of nivolumab. There was relapse after autologous stem cell transplantation in every patient, and there was variation in brentuximab vedotin exposure. About this clone itself: Its antigen is as yet unknown. Different DNA sequences within this sample yield the same CDR3.

Findings of the study overall: Undefined causes, possibly disease activity or prior therapy, underlie the repertoire differences. Reported findings placed baseline TCR diversity lower in newly diagnosed patients (compared with healthy donors). Some patients started nivolumab under 1 year after ASCT, and they were excluded.

CDR1 and CDR2 from the germline V gene are SGHRS and YFSETQ. The CDR3 consists of 15 residues. J lost 4 bases, V lost 4 bases, and 10 bases had no gene match. The clonotype comes from a human donor with classical Hodgkin lymphoma. This specimen consisted of peripheral blood mononuclear cells (PBMCs), obtained before the fourth cycle of nivolumab. V and J are TRBV5-1 and TRBJ1-1; TRBD1 agrees at 7 bases. This CDR3 reads CASSLLTGRGTEAFF. CDR3 DNA sequence: TGCGCCAGCAGCCTTCTGACAGGGAGGGGCACTGAAGCTTTCTTT.